This T cell receptor beta chain was observed in a study of shared clonotypes between healthy human individuals. As defined, naive CD8 cells were CD45RO-negative and positively selected for CCR7, with terminally differentiated effector memory CD45RA+ cells excluded. Germline assignment: CDR1 MNHEY and CDR2 SMNVEV (reference sequence). The length of the CDR3 is 16 residues. Trimming took 7 bases from V and 0 from J; bases not matched to a gene: 9. This table comes from immunoSEQ multiplex PCR, and its TCRdb copy is limited to in-frame clones, with some not included. This table has about 2.1 million clones, roughly 93% appearing once.

Sequencing used naive CD8+ T cells from PBMCs. This chain links TRBV27 with TRBJ2-1; 7 positions match TRBD2. The receptor was derived from a man between 18 and 35 years old in good health. Some clones in this sample may be carry-over from other donors' samples. DNA of the CDR3: TGTGCCAGCACCCCTTCTAGCGGAGACTCCTACAATGAGCAGTTCTTC. Translation gives CASTPSSGDSYNEQFF.